This T cell receptor beta chain came from a study of T cell repertoires in cytomegalovirus infection. Study-level information: Indications of both CMV infection and matching HLA type were provided by public TCR beta signatures.

Study-wide points: Predominance within the ex vivo response was attributable to HLA-C-restricted CMV-specific TCR beta clonotypes. Individuals carrying CMV plus the relevant HLA were identified by cumulative frequency of public TCR beta families.

TCRdb reprocessed the reads with MiXCR, giving one entry per CDR3 protein. The sample has 100,000 to 150,000 distinct CDR3 sequences, roughly 8.2% seen once; the top ten hold around 10%. This clonotype was detected only a few times. Its antigen is unidentified. CDR1 SGHTA and CDR2 FQGNSA come from the germline V gene. Germline trimming cut 3 bases from V and 8 bases from J; bases unmatched to any gene: 7. This CDR3 contains 15 residues. The sequenced sample was PBMCs. This sequence originates from a human donor in good health (CMV status not recorded). Some clones in this sample may be carry-over from other donors' samples. This chain joins TRBV7-2 and TRBJ2-1; 10 bases are a match to TRBD2. The CDR3 loop is CASSFASGGGDEQFF. DNA of the CDR3: TGTGCCAGCAGCTTCGCTAGCGGGGGAGGCGATGAGCAGTTCTTC.